These T cell receptor beta chains were read from a single sample in a study of blood T cells in healthy people across ages. Using its own MiXCR run on the 5' RACE reads, TCRdb lists one record per CDR3 protein. This sample has 1.5 million to 2 million distinct CDR3 sequences; around 50% occur once, and the top ten carry over 2%. Sequences were obtained from blood. Every receptor here comes from a woman between 40 and 50 years old in good health. Each CDR3 is given with its conserved first and last residue. D genes are given only for firm matches. The size entry is marked missing in some rows and otherwise reads once, few, many or a size class.

clone size: .; D gene: TRBD1; V gene: TRBV27; J gene: TRBJ2-1; CDR3 protein: CASSSSGQGSYNEQFF; CDR3 DNA: TGTGCCAGCAGTTCCTCTGGACAGGGCTCTTACAATGAGCAGTTCTTC
clone size: .; D gene: .; V gene: TRBV29-1; J gene: TRBJ2-7; CDR3 protein: CSVGLWRGPSYEQYF; CDR3 DNA: TGCAGCGTTGGATTGTGGCGGGGCCCGTCCTACGAGCAGTACTTC
clone size: .; D gene: TRBD2; V gene: TRBV20-1; J gene: TRBJ2-5; CDR3 protein: CSDRASGGAGEQYF; CDR3 DNA: TGCAGCGACAGGGCTAGCGGGGGGGCTGGTGAGCAGTACTTC
clone size: .; D gene: .; V gene: TRBV2; J gene: TRBJ2-7; CDR3 protein: CASEDDGAYEQYF; CDR3 DNA: TGTGCCAGCGAAGATGACGGTGCCTACGAGCAGTACTTC
clone size: .; D gene: .; V gene: TRBV12-3/TRBV12-4; J gene: TRBJ2-3; CDR3 protein: CASSSTVRLSYF; CDR3 DNA: TGTGCCAGCAGTTCAACCGTAAGACTTTCGTATTTT
clone size: .; D gene: .; V gene: TRBV27; J gene: TRBJ2-1; CDR3 protein: CASSLAKGFSNNEQFF; CDR3 DNA: TGTGCCAGCAGTTTGGCCAAGGGTTTTTCAAACAATGAGCAGTTCTTC
clone size: once; D gene: .; V gene: TRBV19; J gene: TRBJ1-1; CDR3 protein: CASRRRGRTEAFF; CDR3 DNA: TGTGCCAGTAGGCGACGCGGGAGGACTGAAGCTTTCTTT
clone size: .; D gene: .; V gene: TRBV9; J gene: TRBJ2-6; CDR3 protein: CASSVLSSGANALTF; CDR3 DNA: TGTGCCAGCAGCGTATTAAGCTCTGGGGCCAACGCCCTGACTTTC
clone size: .; D gene: TRBD2; V gene: TRBV7-2; J gene: TRBJ2-5; CDR3 protein: CASSVSGGEETQYF; CDR3 DNA: TGTGCCAGCAGCGTTAGCGGGGGGGAAGAGACCCAGTACTTC
clone size: .; D gene: .; V gene: TRBV4-1; J gene: TRBJ2-5; CDR3 protein: CASSQWRRETQYF; CDR3 DNA: TGCGCCAGCAGCCAGTGGCGTCGGGAGACCCAGTACTTC
clone size: once; D gene: .; V gene: TRBV6-1; J gene: TRBJ2-6; CDR3 protein: CASSPFSGYSSGANVLTF; CDR3 DNA: TGTGCCAGCAGTCCCTTTAGCGGATACTCTTCTGGGGCCAACGTCCTGACTTTC
clone size: .; D gene: TRBD2; V gene: TRBV3-1; J gene: TRBJ2-3; CDR3 protein: CASSQVPGTSVTDTQYF; CDR3 DNA: TGTGCCAGCAGCCAAGTCCCCGGGACTAGCGTCACAGATACGCAGTATTTT
clone size: .; D gene: .; V gene: TRBV4-3; J gene: TRBJ2-5; CDR3 protein: CASSQLTGKGNEQYF; CDR3 DNA: TGCGCCAGCAGCCAACTTACAGGGAAAGGCAATGAGCAGTACTTC
clone size: .; D gene: TRBD1; V gene: TRBV25-1; J gene: TRBJ1-2; CDR3 protein: CASTNYRGGGYTF; CDR3 DNA: TGTGCCAGCACCAACTACAGGGGAGGGGGCTACACCTTC
clone size: .; D gene: .; V gene: TRBV20-1; J gene: TRBJ2-5; CDR3 protein: CSASHTGSYRETQYF; CDR3 DNA: TGCAGTGCTAGTCACACCGGGAGCTACAGGGAGACCCAGTACTTC
clone size: few; D gene: .; V gene: TRBV5-1; J gene: TRBJ2-3; CDR3 protein: CASSLVAGEGTDTQYF; CDR3 DNA: TGCGCCAGCAGCTTGGTGGCAGGGGAAGGCACAGATACGCAGTATTTT
clone size: .; D gene: .; V gene: TRBV9; J gene: TRBJ2-1; CDR3 protein: CASSVGGRGSYNEQFF; CDR3 DNA: TGTGCCAGCAGCGTAGGCGGGCGGGGATCCTACAATGAGCAGTTCTTC
clone size: .; D gene: TRBD1; V gene: TRBV6-5; J gene: TRBJ1-2; CDR3 protein: CASRLDRVNYGYTF; CDR3 DNA: TGTGCCAGCAGATTGGACAGGGTCAACTATGGCTACACCTTC
clone size: .; D gene: .; V gene: TRBV28; J gene: TRBJ2-5; CDR3 protein: CASSTQHASSKTQYF; CDR3 DNA: TGTGCCAGCAGTACTCAACACGCCTCGTCAAAGACCCAGTACTTC
clone size: .; D gene: TRBD2; V gene: TRBV12-3/TRBV12-4; J gene: TRBJ2-3; CDR3 protein: CASSSPTSGDRDTQYF; CDR3 DNA: TGTGCCAGCAGCTCGCCGACTAGCGGGGATCGAGATACGCAGTATTTT
clone size: .; D gene: TRBD2; V gene: TRBV29-1; J gene: TRBJ2-3; CDR3 protein: CSVLGTSGSTDTQYF; CDR3 DNA: TGCAGCGTTCTTGGGACTAGCGGTAGCACAGATACGCAGTATTTT
clone size: .; D gene: .; V gene: TRBV5-1; J gene: TRBJ2-5; CDR3 protein: CANSLAGQSKQYF; CDR3 DNA: TGCGCCAACAGCTTGGCGGGACAGTCGAAGCAGTACTTC